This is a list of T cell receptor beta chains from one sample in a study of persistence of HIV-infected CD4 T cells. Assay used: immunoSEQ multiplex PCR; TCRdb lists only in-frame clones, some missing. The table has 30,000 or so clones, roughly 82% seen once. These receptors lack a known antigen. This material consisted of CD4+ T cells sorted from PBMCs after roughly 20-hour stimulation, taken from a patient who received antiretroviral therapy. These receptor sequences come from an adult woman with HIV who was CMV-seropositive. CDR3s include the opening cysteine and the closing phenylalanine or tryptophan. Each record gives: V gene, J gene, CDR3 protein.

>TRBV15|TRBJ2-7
CATLKTGGYEQYF
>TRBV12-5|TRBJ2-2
CASGSLSGELFF
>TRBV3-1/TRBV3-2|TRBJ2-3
CASSQLHGDTQYF
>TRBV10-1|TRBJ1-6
CASSPDRNSPLHF
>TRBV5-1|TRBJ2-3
CASRETVIATDTQYF
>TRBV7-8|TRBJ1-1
CASSSRTQGATEAFF
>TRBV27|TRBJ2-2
CASSLMTGVTGELFF
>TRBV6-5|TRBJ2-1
CASSHRTSGSNEQFF
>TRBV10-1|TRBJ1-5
CASSEGNQPQHF
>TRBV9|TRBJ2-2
CASSLLGLAGVGNTGELFF
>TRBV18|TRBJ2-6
CASSPPSAGANVLTF
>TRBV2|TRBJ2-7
CASSERRNYEQYF
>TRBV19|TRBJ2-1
CASSIGSPEQFF
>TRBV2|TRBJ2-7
CASSATYEQYF
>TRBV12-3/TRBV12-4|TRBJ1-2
CASSLVREGGYTF
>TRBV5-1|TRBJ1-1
CASSLIGDRRANTEAFF
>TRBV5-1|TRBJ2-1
CASSSPGDLQFF
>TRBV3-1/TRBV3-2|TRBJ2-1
CASTPSGAYNEQFF
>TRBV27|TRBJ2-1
CASRPIRRSYNEQFF
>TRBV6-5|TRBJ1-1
CASRGDKQNTEAFF
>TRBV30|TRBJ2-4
CAWSVGSTKNIQYF
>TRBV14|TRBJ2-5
CASSHEETQYF
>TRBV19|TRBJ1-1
CASSLTGRLGAFF
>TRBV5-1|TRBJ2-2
CASSFPMGVSTGELFF
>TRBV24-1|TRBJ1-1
CATSGQGNTEAFF
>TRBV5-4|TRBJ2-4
CASSSRQALGDNIQYF
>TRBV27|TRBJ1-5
CASSFNHNQPQHF
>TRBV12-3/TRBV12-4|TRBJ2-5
CASSRPLKETQYF
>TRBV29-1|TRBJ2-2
CSVILQGTGELFF
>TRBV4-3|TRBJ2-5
CASSQAGISETQYF
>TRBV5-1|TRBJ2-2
CASSFQQGTTGELFF
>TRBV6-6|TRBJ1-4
CASSYSRGYEKLFF
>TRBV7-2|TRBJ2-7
CASSRDRGSYEQYF
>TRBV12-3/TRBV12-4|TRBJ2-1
CASSPLRMEQFF
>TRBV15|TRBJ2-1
CATSPDPGGYNEQFF
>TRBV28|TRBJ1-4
CASSLNPGQGPVEKLFF
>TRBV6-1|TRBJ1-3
CASTQGEAGNTIYF
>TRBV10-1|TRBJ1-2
CASRGKGGGYTF
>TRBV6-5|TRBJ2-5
CASSQTGMGETQYF
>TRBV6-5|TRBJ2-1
CASNTATYNEQFF
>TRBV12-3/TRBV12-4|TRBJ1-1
CASSLGFTEAFF
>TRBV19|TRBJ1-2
CASSPRSGDGYTF
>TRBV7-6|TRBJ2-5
CASSLNRGGQETQYF
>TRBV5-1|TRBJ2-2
CASGMGRGSTGELFF
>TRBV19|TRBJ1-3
CASSRDRASGNTIYF
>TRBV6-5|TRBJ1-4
CASRSNRVWDEKLFF
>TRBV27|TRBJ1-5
CASSTRPQGTGNNQPQHF
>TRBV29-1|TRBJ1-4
CSAKIGGELFF
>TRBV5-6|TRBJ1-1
CASSSSTGNFYRTEAFF
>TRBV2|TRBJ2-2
CASSKDTYTGELFF
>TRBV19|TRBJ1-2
CASSRVTGLYGYTF